This T cell receptor (beta chain) was recorded in a study of cytomegalovirus exposure and HLA in healthy donors. Donors had nominal health at sampling but likely had unrecorded immune exposures. In this sample, this clone turned up a few times. Its antigen is as yet unknown. The germline V gene has CDR1 SGHRS and CDR2 YFSETQ. This CDR3 contains 15 residues. Trimming removed 3 bases from V and 2 bases from J; junction bases left unmatched: 6. The study, taken as a whole, reports: Productive status was seen about 87% or about 30% of the time for most TCR beta V segments in an earlier analysis. Of the V segments, some could not be distinguished, including TRBV6-2 and TRBV6-3, and were excluded.

Both 60 Vbeta primers and 13 Jbeta primers went into the PCR. Only in-frame clones appear in the TCRdb table, and some are missing; sequencing was by immunoSEQ multiplex PCR. The sample includes roughly 120,000 clones, around a tenth of them seen just once. The material sequenced was PBMCs. This rearrangement joins TRBV5-1 to TRBJ2-3; 7 nucleotides match TRBD1. This receptor was identified in a man aged 25-40 years in good health and CMV-seronegative. Here the CDR3 reads CASSSTGLHTDTQYF. The CDR3 coding sequence is TGCGCCAGCAGCTCGACAGGGCTGCACACAGATACGCAGTATTTT.